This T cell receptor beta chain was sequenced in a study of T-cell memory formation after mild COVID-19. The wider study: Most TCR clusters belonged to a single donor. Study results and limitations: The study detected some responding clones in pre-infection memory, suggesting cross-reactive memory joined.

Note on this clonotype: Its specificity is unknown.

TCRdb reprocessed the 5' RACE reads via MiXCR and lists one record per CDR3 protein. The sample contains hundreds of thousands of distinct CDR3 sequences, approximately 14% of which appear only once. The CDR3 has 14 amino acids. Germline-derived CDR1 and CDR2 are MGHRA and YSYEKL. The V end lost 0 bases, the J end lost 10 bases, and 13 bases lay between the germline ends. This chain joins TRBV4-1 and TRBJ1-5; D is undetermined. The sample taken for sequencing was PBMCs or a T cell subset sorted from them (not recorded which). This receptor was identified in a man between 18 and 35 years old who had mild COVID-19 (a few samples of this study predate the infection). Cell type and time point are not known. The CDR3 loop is CASSQDHSLSPQHF. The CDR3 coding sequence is TGCGCCAGCAGCCAAGACCACAGCCTCTCTCCCCAGCATTTT.